The sample holds many counts of the clone carrying this T cell receptor (beta chain). Its specificity is unknown. The TCR beta CDR3 regions underwent amplification using RNA transcripts as the source. RT-PCR in the first round (using the HTBI primer set) targeted the TCR CDR3. Each CDR3 protein is one row after TCRdb ran MiXCR on the multiplex PCR reads. The table lists around 380,000 distinct CDR3 sequences, about 14% of them singletons. Reasons for excluding patients were uncontrolled infection, other autoimmune disease, pregnancy or lactation. These data originate in a study of T cells in Graves' hyperthyroidism and ophthalmopathy. Findings of the study overall: Stable hyperthyroidism and ophthalmopathy were separated using 13 V-J signatures. Appearing also in blood were most of the thyroid clonotypes expanded above 0.001. Onset of ophthalmopathy came a median 6.5 months after the model predicted it.

Sequencing input: blood. The receptor was derived from a man younger than 40 with Graves' hyperthyroidism that later progressed to Graves' ophthalmopathy.

The CDR3 DNA reads TGTGCCAGCATTCAGGGAGGTAACACCGGGGAGCTGTTTTTT. The encoded protein is CASIQGGNTGELFF. The V gene is TRBV28, the J gene TRBJ2-2, with a weak D call TRBD2 (6 bases). Germline assignment: CDR1 MDHEN and CDR2 SYDVKM. This CDR3 contains 14 residues. Between the trimmed V and J ends, which lost 7 bases and 2 bases, there was a span of 11 bases.